Listed below are T cell receptor beta chains from one sample, sequenced in a study of blood T cell repertoires in COVID-19. Only in-frame clones appear in the TCRdb table, and some are missing; sequencing was by immunoSEQ multiplex PCR. Of roughly 460,000 clones listed, roughly 90% are singletons. Sequencing was done on a sample of peripheral blood. These receptor sequences come from a man younger than 30 with COVID-19, enrolled during active disease. The CDR3 runs from the conserved cysteine through the conserved F or W. D genes are given only for firm matches. Clone size is stated in some rows and not others, as once, few, many or a class when expanded.

size: NA; J: TRBJ2-7; D: TRBD1; V: TRBV3-1/TRBV3-2; CDR3: CASSLTGAYEQYF; DNA: TGTGCCAGCAGCCTCACAGGGGCCTACGAGCAGTACTTC
size: once; J: TRBJ2-1; D: NA; V: TRBV3-1/TRBV3-2; CDR3: CASSQDQGVPYNEQFF; DNA: TGTGCCAGCAGCCAAGATCAAGGGGTGCCCTACAATGAGCAGTTCTTC
size: NA; J: TRBJ1-1; D: NA; V: TRBV19; CDR3: CASTGQTNTEAFF; DNA: TGTGCCAGTACGGGACAAACGAACACTGAAGCTTTCTTT
size: NA; J: TRBJ2-7; D: TRBD1; V: TRBV9; CDR3: CASSVEDRGGSYEQYF; DNA: TGTGCCAGCAGCGTAGAAGACAGGGGAGGATCCTACGAGCAGTACTTC
size: NA; J: TRBJ1-4; D: TRBD1; V: TRBV25-1; CDR3: CASSGEDRGHEKLFF; DNA: TGTGCCAGCAGTGGGGAGGACAGGGGGCATGAAAAACTGTTTTTT
size: NA; J: TRBJ2-7; D: TRBD2; V: TRBV2; CDR3: CASSLPFSGTGYEQYF; DNA: TGTGCCAGCAGCCTTCCTTTTAGCGGGACCGGCTACGAGCAGTACTTC
size: NA; J: TRBJ2-3; D: NA; V: TRBV5-1; CDR3: CASSPTSSTDTQYF; DNA: TGCGCCAGCAGTCCCACTAGTAGCACAGATACGCAGTATTTT
size: NA; J: TRBJ1-1; D: NA; V: TRBV6-5; CDR3: CASSTGQNTEAFF; DNA: TGTGCCAGCAGTACTGGACAGAACACTGAAGCTTTCTTT
size: NA; J: TRBJ1-1; D: TRBD1; V: TRBV2; CDR3: CATIRTGSTEAFF; DNA: TGTGCCACAATTAGGACAGGGAGCACTGAAGCTTTCTTT
size: NA; J: TRBJ2-2; D: TRBD1; V: TRBV30; CDR3: CARGQGVNTGELFF; DNA: TGTGCCCGAGGACAGGGGGTGAACACCGGGGAGCTGTTTTTT
size: NA; J: TRBJ2-3; D: NA; V: TRBV5-4; CDR3: CASSSRSGEDTQYF; DNA: TGTGCCAGCAGCTCCCGGTCGGGTGAGGATACGCAGTATTTT
size: NA; J: TRBJ2-5; D: NA; V: TRBV5-6; CDR3: CASRSQGAGVGTQYF; DNA: TGTGCCAGCAGATCCCAAGGGGCAGGGGTGGGGACCCAGTACTTC
size: NA; J: TRBJ1-1; D: TRBD1; V: TRBV6-6; CDR3: CASSYSSQGATEAFF; DNA: TGTGCCAGCAGTTACTCAAGCCAGGGGGCGACTGAAGCTTTCTTT
size: NA; J: TRBJ2-2; D: TRBD2; V: TRBV5-1; CDR3: CASSLVASGGTGELFF; DNA: TGCGCCAGCAGCTTGGTGGCTAGCGGGGGCACCGGGGAGCTGTTTTTT
size: once; J: TRBJ2-7; D: NA; V: TRBV7-8; CDR3: CASCYREGYEQYF; DNA: TGTGCCAGCTGCTACAGGGAAGGGTACGAGCAGTACTTC
size: NA; J: TRBJ2-2; D: NA; V: TRBV24-1; CDR3: CAIGGSENTGELFF; DNA: TGTGCCATTGGGGGCTCAGAGAACACCGGGGAGCTGTTTTTT
size: NA; J: TRBJ2-7; D: NA; V: TRBV6-6; CDR3: CASSYYQGTDEQYF; DNA: TGTGCCAGCAGTTACTATCAGGGGACCGACGAGCAGTACTTC
size: NA; J: TRBJ2-7; D: TRBD1; V: TRBV3-1/TRBV3-2; CDR3: CASSQPNRGLYEQYF; DNA: TGTGCCAGCAGCCAGCCAAACAGGGGGCTTTACGAGCAGTACTTC
size: NA; J: TRBJ2-1; D: TRBD2; V: TRBV5-1; CDR3: CASSLGYASGAVYNEQFF; DNA: TGCGCCAGCAGCTTGGGATACGCTAGCGGGGCAGTATACAATGAGCAGTTCTTC
size: NA; J: TRBJ1-5; D: TRBD1; V: TRBV20-1; CDR3: CSASGQGMNQPQHF; DNA: TGCAGTGCTAGTGGACAGGGTATGAATCAGCCCCAGCATTTT
size: NA; J: TRBJ2-3; D: TRBD2; V: TRBV7-9; CDR3: CASSLLTSATTDTQYF; DNA: TGTGCCAGCAGCTTACTAACTAGCGCTACCACAGATACGCAGTATTTT
size: NA; J: TRBJ2-1; D: TRBD2; V: TRBV5-4; CDR3: CASTKGLAGSSYNEQFF; DNA: TGTGCCAGCACCAAAGGACTAGCGGGGAGCTCCTACAATGAGCAGTTCTTC
size: NA; J: TRBJ1-1; D: TRBD1; V: TRBV7-6; CDR3: CASSQDRDTEAFF; DNA: TGTGCCAGCAGCCAGGACAGGGACACTGAAGCTTTCTTT
size: NA; J: TRBJ2-5; D: TRBD1; V: TRBV5-6; CDR3: CASSFNRGRETQYF; DNA: TGTGCCAGCAGCTTTAACAGGGGGCGAGAGACCCAGTACTTC
size: NA; J: TRBJ2-5; D: NA; V: TRBV27; CDR3: CASSASGETQYF; DNA: TGTGCCAGCAGTGCCTCCGGGGAGACCCAGTACTTC
size: NA; J: TRBJ2-2; D: NA; V: TRBV28; CDR3: CASSLNTGELFF; DNA: TGTGCCAGCAGCCTTAACACCGGGGAGCTGTTTTTT
size: few; J: TRBJ1-5; D: NA; V: TRBV7-9; CDR3: CASSLGGLPGQPQHF; DNA: TGTGCCAGCAGCTTAGGGGGCCTGCCGGGTCAGCCCCAGCATTTT
size: NA; J: TRBJ2-1; D: TRBD1; V: TRBV4-2; CDR3: CASSQRGPSNEQFF; DNA: TGTGCCAGCAGCCAAAGGGGGCCGTCAAATGAGCAGTTCTTC